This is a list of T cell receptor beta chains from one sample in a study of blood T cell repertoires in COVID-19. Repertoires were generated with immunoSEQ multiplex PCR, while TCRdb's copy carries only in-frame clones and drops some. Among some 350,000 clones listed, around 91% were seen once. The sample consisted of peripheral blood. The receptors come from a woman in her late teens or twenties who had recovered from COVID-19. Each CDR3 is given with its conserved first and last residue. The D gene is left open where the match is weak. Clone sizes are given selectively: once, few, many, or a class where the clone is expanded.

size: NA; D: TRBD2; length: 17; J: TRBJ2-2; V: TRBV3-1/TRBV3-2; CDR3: CASSPWTSGVLVGELFF; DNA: TGTGCCAGCAGCCCATGGACTAGCGGGGTTCTAGTAGGGGAGCTGTTTTTT
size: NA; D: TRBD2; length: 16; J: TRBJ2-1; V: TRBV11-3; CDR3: CASSSTGTSGYNEQFF; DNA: TGTGCCAGCAGCTCCACCGGGACTAGCGGTTACAATGAGCAGTTCTTC
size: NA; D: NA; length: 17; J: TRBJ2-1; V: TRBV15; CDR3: CATSRDRGSNSYNEQFF; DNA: TGTGCCACCAGCAGAGATCGAGGGTCCAACTCCTACAATGAGCAGTTCTTC
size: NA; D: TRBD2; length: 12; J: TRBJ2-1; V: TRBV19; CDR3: CASSNRAGTLFF; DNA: TGTGCCAGTAGTAACCGAGCGGGAACTCTGTTCTTC
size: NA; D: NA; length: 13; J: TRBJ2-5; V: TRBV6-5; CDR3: CASIVRGSETQYF; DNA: TGTGCCAGCATCGTCAGGGGCTCAGAGACCCAGTACTTC
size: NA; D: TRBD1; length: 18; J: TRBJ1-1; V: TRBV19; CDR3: CASSPSPTGGPGDTEAFF; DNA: TGTGCCAGTAGTCCAAGCCCGACAGGGGGCCCGGGTGACACTGAAGCTTTCTTT
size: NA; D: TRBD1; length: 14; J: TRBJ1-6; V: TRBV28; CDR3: CASSPPGGNSPLHF; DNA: TGTGCCAGCAGTCCCCCAGGGGGAAATTCACCCCTCCACTTT
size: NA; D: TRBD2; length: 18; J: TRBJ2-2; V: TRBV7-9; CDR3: CASSLGNLAGGHTGELFF; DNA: TGTGCCAGCAGCTTGGGCAACCTAGCGGGAGGACACACCGGGGAGCTGTTTTTT
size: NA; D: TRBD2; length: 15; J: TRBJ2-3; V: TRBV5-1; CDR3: CASRLSGRNTDTQYF; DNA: TGCGCCAGCAGACTTAGCGGGAGGAACACAGATACGCAGTATTTT
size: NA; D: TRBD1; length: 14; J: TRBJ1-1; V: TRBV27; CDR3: CASKSTTGKNEAFF; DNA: TGTGCCAGCAAAAGTACGACAGGGAAGAATGAAGCTTTCTTT
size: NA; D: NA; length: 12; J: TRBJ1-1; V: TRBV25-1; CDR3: CAFPRRGTEAFF; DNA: TGTGCCTTCCCCCGTAGGGGGACTGAAGCTTTCTTT
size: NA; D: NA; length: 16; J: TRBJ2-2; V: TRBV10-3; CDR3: CAIRGAQVFNAGELFF; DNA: TGTGCCATCAGAGGAGCACAGGTCTTTAACGCCGGGGAGCTGTTTTTT
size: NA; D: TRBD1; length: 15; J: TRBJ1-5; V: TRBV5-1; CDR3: CASSLGQGAGQPQHF; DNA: TGCGCCAGCAGCTTGGGTCAGGGGGCCGGTCAGCCCCAGCATTTT
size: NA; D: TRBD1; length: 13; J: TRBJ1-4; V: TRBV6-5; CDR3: CASSSTGGEKLFF; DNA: TGTGCCAGCAGTTCCACAGGGGGCGAAAAACTGTTTTTT
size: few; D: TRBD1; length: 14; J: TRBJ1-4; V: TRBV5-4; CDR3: CASSADRGNEKLFF; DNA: TGTGCCAGCAGCGCGGACAGGGGGAATGAAAAACTGTTTTTT
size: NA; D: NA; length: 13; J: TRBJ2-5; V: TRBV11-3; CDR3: CASSLGIEETQYF; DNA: TGTGCCAGCAGCTTAGGTATCGAAGAGACCCAGTACTTC
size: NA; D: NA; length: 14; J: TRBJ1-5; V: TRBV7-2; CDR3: CASSLDSLNQPQHF; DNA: TGTGCCAGCAGCTTAGACAGTTTGAATCAGCCCCAGCATTTT
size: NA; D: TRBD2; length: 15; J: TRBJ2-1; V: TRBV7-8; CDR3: CASTKTGEGWNEQFF; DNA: TGTGCCAGCACCAAAACGGGGGAGGGTTGGAATGAGCAGTTCTTC
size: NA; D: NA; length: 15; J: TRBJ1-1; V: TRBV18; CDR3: CASSVRVVMNTEAFF; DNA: TGTGCCAGCTCGGTCAGGGTGGTCATGAACACTGAAGCTTTCTTT
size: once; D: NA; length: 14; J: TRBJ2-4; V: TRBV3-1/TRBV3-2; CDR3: CASSPQATRNIQYF; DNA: TGTGCCAGCAGCCCTCAGGCCACTCGCAACATTCAGTACTTC
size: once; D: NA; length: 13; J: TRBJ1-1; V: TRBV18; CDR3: CASSKSQNTEAFF; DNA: TGTGCCAGCTCAAAGAGCCAGAACACTGAAGCTTTCTTT
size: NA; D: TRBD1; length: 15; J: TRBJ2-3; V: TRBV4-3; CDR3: CASSQTGGRTDTQYF; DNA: TGCGCCAGCAGCCAAACAGGGGGCAGAACAGATACGCAGTATTTT
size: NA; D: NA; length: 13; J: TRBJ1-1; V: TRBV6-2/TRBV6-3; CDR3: CASSYRGNTEAFF; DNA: TGTGCCAGCAGTTACCGAGGGAACACTGAAGCTTTCTTT
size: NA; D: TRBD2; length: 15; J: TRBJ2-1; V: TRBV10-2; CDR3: CASSDGTRPGNEQFF; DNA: TGCGCCAGCAGTGACGGGACTAGGCCGGGCAATGAGCAGTTCTTC
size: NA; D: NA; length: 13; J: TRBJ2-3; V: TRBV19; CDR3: CASSIIHTDTQYF; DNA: TGTGCCAGTAGTATCATCCACACAGATACGCAGTATTTT
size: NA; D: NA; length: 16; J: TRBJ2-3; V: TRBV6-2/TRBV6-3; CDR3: CASSYKRGPRADTQYF; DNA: TGTGCCAGCAGTTACAAACGAGGGCCGAGGGCAGATACGCAGTATTTT
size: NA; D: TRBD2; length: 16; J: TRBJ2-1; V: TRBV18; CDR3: CASSPRGGRGYNEQFF; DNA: TGTGCCAGCTCCCCACGTGGGGGGAGGGGCTACAATGAGCAGTTCTTC
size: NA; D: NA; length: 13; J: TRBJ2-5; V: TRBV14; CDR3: CATGTQGVETQYF; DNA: TGTGCCACCGGGACTCAGGGGGTTGAGACCCAGTACTTC
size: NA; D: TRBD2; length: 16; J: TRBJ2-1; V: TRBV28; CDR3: CASSFLREANKDEQFF; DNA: TGTGCCAGCAGTTTCTTACGGGAGGCCAACAAGGATGAGCAGTTCTTC
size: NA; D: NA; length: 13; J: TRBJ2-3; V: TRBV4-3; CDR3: CASSQEGGRTQYF; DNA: TGCGCCAGCAGCCAAGAAGGTGGGAGGACGCAGTATTTT
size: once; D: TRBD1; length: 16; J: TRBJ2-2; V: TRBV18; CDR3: CASSPPEGARTGELFF; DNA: TGTGCCAGCTCACCACCTGAGGGGGCAAGGACCGGGGAGCTGTTTTTT
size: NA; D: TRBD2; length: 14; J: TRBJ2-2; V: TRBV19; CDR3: CASRRREHTGELFF; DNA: TGTGCCAGTAGACGGCGGGAGCACACCGGGGAGCTGTTTTTT
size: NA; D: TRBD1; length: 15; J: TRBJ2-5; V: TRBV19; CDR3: CASSTRDRGLETQYF; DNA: TGTGCCAGTAGTACCCGGGACAGGGGATTGGAGACCCAGTACTTC
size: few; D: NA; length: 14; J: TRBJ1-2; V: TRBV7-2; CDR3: CASSSRQGNYGYTF; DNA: TGTGCCAGCAGCTCAAGGCAGGGCAACTATGGCTACACCTTC
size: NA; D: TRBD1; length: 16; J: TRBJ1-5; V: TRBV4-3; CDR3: CASSRMVGRGLQPQHF; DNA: TGCGCCAGCAGCCGGATGGTAGGCAGGGGGCTACAGCCCCAGCATTTT
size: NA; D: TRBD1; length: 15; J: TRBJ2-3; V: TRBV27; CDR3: CASSLAGGIADTQYF; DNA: TGTGCCAGCAGTTTGGCAGGGGGCATTGCAGATACGCAGTATTTT
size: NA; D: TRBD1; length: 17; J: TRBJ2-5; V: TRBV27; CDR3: CASSFLGQDGLRETQYF; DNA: TGTGCCAGCAGTTTCCTCGGACAGGACGGACTGAGGGAGACCCAGTACTTC
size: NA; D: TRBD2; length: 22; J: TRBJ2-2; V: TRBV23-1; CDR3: CASSQYPTGGLAGGLFDGELFF; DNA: TGCGCCAGCAGTCAATACCCCACCGGGGGACTAGCGGGAGGGTTGTTTGACGGGGAGCTGTTTTTT
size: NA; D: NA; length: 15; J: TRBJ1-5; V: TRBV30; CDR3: CAWSLAGLVNQPQHF; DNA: TGTGCCTGGAGCCTTGCTGGTCTAGTAAATCAGCCCCAGCATTTT
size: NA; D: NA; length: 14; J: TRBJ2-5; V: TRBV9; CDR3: CASSVDPGHETQYF; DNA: TGTGCCAGCAGCGTAGACCCGGGACATGAGACCCAGTACTTC
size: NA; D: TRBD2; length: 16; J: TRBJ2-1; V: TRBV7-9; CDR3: CASSPPRGTSVYEQFF; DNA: TGTGCCAGCAGCCCACCCCGGGGGACTAGCGTTTACGAGCAGTTCTTC
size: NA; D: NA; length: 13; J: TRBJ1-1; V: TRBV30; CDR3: CAWCEGVGTEAFF; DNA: TGTGCCTGGTGCGAGGGGGTTGGCACTGAAGCTTTCTTT
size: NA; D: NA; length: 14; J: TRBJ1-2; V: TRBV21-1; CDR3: CASSQHRANYGYTF; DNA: TGTGCCAGCAGCCAACACAGGGCTAACTATGGCTACACCTTC
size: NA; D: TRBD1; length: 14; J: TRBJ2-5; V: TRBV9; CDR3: CASSVQGAGETQYF; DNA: TGTGCCAGCAGCGTACAGGGGGCAGGAGAGACCCAGTACTTC
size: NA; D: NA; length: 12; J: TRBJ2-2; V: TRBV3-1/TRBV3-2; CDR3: CASDRGTGELFF; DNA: TGTGCCAGTGATAGGGGTACCGGGGAGCTGTTTTTT
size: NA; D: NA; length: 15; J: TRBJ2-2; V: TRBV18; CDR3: CASSPGDSQTGELFF; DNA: TGTGCCAGCTCACCTGGGGACTCACAGACCGGGGAGCTGTTTTTT
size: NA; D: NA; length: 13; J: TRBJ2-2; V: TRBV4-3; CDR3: CASRPGNTGELFF; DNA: TGCGCCAGCAGACCGGGGAACACCGGGGAGCTGTTTTTT
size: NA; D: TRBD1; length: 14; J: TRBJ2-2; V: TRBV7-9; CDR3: CASSRTGGTGELFF; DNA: TGTGCCAGCAGCCGAACAGGGGGGACCGGGGAGCTGTTTTTT
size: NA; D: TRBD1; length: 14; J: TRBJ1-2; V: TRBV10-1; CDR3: CASRDRAVNYGYTF; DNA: TGCGCCAGCAGGGACAGGGCAGTTAACTATGGCTACACCTTC
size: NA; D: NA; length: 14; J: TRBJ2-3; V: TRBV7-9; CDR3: CASSPRTERTTQYF; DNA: TGTGCCAGCAGCCCGCGGACAGAACGTACTACGCAGTATTTT
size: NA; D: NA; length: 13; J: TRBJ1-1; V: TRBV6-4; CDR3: CASSVRLNTEAFF; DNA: TGTGCCAGCAGTGTTAGATTGAACACTGAAGCTTTCTTT
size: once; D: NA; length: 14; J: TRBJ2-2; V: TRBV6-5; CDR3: CASSYSTNTGELFF; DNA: TGTGCCAGCAGTTATTCAACGAACACCGGGGAGCTGTTTTTT
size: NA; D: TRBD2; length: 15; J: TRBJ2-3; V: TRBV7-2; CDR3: CASSPRTSGRDTQYF; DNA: TGTGCCAGCAGCCCCAGGACTAGCGGGAGGGATACGCAGTATTTT